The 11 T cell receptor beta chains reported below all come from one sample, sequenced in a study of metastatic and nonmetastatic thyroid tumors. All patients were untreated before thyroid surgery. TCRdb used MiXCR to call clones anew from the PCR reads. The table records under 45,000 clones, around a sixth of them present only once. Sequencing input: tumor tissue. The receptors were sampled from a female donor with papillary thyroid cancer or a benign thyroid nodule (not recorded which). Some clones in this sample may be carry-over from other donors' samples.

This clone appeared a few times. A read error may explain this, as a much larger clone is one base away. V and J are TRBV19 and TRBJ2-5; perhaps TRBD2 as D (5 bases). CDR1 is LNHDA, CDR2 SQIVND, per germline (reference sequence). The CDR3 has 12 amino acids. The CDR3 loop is CASSLVGETQCF. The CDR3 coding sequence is TGTGCCAGTAGTCTCGTGGGAGAGACCCAGTGCTTC.

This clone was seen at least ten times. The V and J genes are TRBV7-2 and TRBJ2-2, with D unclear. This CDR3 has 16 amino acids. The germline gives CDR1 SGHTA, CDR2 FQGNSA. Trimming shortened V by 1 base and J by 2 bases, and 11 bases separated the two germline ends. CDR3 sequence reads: CASSLGPVKNTGELFF. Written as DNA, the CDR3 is TGTGCCAGCAGCTTAGGGCCTGTCAAAAACACCGGGGAGCTGTTTTTT. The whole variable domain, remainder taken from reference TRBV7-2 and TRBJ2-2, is GAGVSQSPSNKVTEKGKDVELRCDPISGHTALYWYRQSLGQGLEFLIYFQGNSAPDKSGLPSDRFSAERTGGSVSTLTIQRTQQEDSAVYLCASSLGPVKNTGELFFGEGSRLTVL.

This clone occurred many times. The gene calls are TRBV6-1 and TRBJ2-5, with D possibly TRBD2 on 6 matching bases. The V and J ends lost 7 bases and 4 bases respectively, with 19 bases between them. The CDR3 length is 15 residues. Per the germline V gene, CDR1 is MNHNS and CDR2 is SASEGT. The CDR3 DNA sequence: TGTGCCAGCAAACCCCTATGGGCGGGGACAGAGACCCAGTACTTC. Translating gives CASKPLWAGTETQYF.

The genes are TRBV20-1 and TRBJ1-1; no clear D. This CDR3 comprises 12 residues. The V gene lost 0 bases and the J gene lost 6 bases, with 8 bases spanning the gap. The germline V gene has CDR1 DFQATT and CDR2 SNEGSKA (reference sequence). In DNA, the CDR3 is TGCAGTGCTAGAGATGGTACAGCTGAAGCTTTCTTT. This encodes CSARDGTAEAFF.

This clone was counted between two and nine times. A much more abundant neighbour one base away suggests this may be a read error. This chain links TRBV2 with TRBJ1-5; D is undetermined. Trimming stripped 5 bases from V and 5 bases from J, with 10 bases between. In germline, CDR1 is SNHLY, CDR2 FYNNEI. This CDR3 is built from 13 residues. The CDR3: CASSFNTYQPQHF. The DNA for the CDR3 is TGTGCCAGCAGTTTTAACACCTATCAGCCCCAGCATTTT.

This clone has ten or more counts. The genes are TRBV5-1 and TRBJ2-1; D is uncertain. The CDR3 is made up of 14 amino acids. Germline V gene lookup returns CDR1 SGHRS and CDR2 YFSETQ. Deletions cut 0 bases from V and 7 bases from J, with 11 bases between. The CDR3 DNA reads TGCGCCAGCAGCTTGGTCGGTAAGAAGAATGAGCAGTTCTTC. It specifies CASSLVGKKNEQFF.

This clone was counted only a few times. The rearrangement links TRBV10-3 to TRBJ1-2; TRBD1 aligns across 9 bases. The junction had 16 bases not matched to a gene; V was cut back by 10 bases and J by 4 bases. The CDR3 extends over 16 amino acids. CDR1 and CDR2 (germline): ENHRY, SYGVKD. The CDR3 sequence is CATTSTGGGYTYGYTF. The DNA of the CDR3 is TGTGCCACCACCTCGACAGGGGGTGGTTACACCTATGGCTACACCTTC.

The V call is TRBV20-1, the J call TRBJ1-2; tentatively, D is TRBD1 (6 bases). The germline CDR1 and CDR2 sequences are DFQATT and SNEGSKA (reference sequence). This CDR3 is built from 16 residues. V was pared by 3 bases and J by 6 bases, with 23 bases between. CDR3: CSASADSIGVRDGYTF. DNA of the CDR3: TGCAGTGCTAGTGCGGACAGCATCGGTGTTAGGGATGGCTACACCTTC.

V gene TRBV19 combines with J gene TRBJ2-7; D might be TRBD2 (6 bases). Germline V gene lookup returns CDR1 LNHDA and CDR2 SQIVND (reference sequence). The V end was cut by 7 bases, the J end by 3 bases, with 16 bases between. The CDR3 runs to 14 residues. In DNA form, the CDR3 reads TGTGCCAGTACTACCGCGACCGGGGGCTACGAGCAGTACTTC. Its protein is CASTTATGGYEQYF.

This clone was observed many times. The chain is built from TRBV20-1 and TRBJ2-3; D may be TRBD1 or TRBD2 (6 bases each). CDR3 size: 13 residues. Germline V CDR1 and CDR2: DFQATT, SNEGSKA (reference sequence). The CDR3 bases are TGCAGCTGGGGGGCAGGGGAGGTTGGTACGCAGTATTTT. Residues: CSWGAGEVGTQYF.

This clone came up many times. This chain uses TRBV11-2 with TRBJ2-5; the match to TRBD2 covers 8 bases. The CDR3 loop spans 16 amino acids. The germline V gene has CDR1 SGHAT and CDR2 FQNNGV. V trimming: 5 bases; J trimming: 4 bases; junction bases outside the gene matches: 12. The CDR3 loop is CASSPLVKRETETQYF. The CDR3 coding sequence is TGTGCCAGCAGCCCCCTGGTGAAGCGGGAGACAGAGACCCAGTACTTC.